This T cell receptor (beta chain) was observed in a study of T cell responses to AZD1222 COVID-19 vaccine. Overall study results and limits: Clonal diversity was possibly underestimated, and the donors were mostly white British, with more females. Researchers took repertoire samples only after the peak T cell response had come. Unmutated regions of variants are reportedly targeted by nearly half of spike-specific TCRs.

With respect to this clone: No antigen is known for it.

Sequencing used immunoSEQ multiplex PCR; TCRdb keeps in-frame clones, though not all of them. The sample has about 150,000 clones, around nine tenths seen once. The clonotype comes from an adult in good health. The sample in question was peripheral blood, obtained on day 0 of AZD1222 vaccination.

In DNA form, the CDR3 reads TGTGCCAGCAGCCGCCAACGCCGGACTAGCGGAAATTACAATGAGCAGTTCTTC. Its translation is CASSRQRRTSGNYNEQFF. The chain carries TRBV2 and TRBJ2-1; 10 bases match TRBD2. This CDR3 contains 18 residues. V shed 6 bases and J 4 bases; nucleotides not matched to a gene: 15. The germline CDR1 and CDR2 sequences are SNHLY and FYNNEI.